Each of the 25 T cell receptor beta chains below was sequenced from the same sample in a study of shared clonotypes between healthy human individuals. CD8 cells regarded as naive lacked CD45RO, were positively chosen for CCR7, and omitted terminally differentiated effector memory CD45RA+ cells. The method was immunoSEQ multiplex PCR; TCRdb's version includes in-frame clones alone and lacks a portion of them. The repertoire holds hundreds of thousands of clones, with 90% to 97% as singletons. Sequencing used naive CD8+ T cells sorted from blood. These receptors originate from a young man in good health.

This chain links TRBV2 with TRBJ2-1; D gene uncertain. This CDR3 is 17 amino acids long. V was clipped by 6 bases and J by 8 bases, with 26 bases between them. Germline V gene sequence: CDR1 SNHLY, CDR2 FYNNEI. The chain's CDR3 is CASRNKPPRSISDEQFF. The CDR3 nucleotides read TGTGCCAGCAGAAATAAACCCCCCAGATCGATTTCCGATGAGCAGTTCTTC. Full variable domain (missing parts from reference TRBV2 and TRBJ2-1): EPEVTQTPSHQVTQMGQEVILRCVPISNHLYFYWYRQILGQKVEFLVSFYNNEISEKSEIFDDQFSVERPDGSNFTLKIRSTKLEDSAMYFCASRNKPPRSISDEQFFGPGTRLTVL.

V and J are TRBV4-2 and TRBJ2-7; D remains unclear. Germline values: CDR1 LGHNA, CDR2 YNFKEQ. The CDR3 covers 17 residues. The V end was cut by 0 bases, the J end by 3 bases, with 18 bases between. The CDR3 region has the DNA TGTGCCAGCAGCCAAGAGGCTACTCTTCCGAGCCTCTACGAGCAGTACTTC. Translated: CASSQEATLPSLYEQYF.

The rearrangement uses TRBV5-4 and TRBJ2-7; 16 bases agree with TRBD2. J was trimmed by 7 bases and V by 7 bases; bases with no gene match: 14. CDR1 is SGHNT and CDR2 is YYREEE in the germline V gene (reference sequence). This CDR3 has 17 amino acids. In nucleotides, the CDR3 is TGTGCCAGCGTCAACCTGGGGACTAGCGGGAGGGTCGGAGAGCAGTACTTC. Translated, it gives CASVNLGTSGRVGEQYF.

The rearrangement uses TRBV7-6 and TRBJ2-5, with a tentative D call TRBD1 (5 bases). V was trimmed by 1 base and J by 5 bases, leaving 8 bases between them. This CDR3 has 13 amino acids. Germline V CDR1 and CDR2: SGHVS, FNYEAQ. The CDR3: CASSLEAGETQYF. The CDR3 DNA follows: TGTGCCAGCAGCTTAGAGGCAGGGGAGACCCAGTACTTC.

The chain employs TRBV29-1 and TRBJ1-3; unclear D gene. Trimming took off 6 bases at V and 0 bases at J, with 6 bases between the two ends. Germline V gene sequence: CDR1 SQVTM, CDR2 ANQGSEA. The CDR3 length is 12 residues. The CDR3 sequence: CSVPLSGNTIYF. The CDR3 DNA reads TGCAGCGTCCCGCTCTCTGGAAACACCATATATTTT. Variable domain in full (rest from reference TRBV29-1 and TRBJ1-3): SAVISQKPSRDICQRGTSLTIQCQVDSQVTMMFWYRQQPGQSLTLIATANQGSEATYESGFVIDKFPISRPNLTFSTLTVSNMSPEDSSIYLCSVPLSGNTIYFGEGSWLTVV.

The chain has TRBV6-5 and TRBJ1-4; D not resolved. The CDR3 loop spans 14 amino acids. V dropped 2 bases and J dropped 0 bases, with 4 bases sitting between them. The germline gives CDR1 MNHEY, CDR2 SVGAGI. DNA of the CDR3: TGTGCCAGCAGTTACGAGTCAACTAATGAAAAACTGTTTTTT. Translation: CASSYESTNEKLFF.

The chain uses TRBV11-2 and TRBJ2-3, with D perhaps matching TRBD2 (6 bases). V was trimmed by 4 bases and J by 0 bases, leaving 17 bases between them. Germline V lookup: CDR1 SGHAT, CDR2 FQNNGV. The CDR3 is 17 amino acids. DNA for the CDR3: TGTGCCAGCAGCTACTACCGGGAGACCTTTAGCACAGATACGCAGTATTTT. Protein: CASSYYRETFSTDTQYF.

CDR3 nucleotides: TGCAGCGTTGAAATGGGGGCGGCCGGGGAGCTGTTTTTT. Translated: CSVEMGAAGELFF. The chain is built from TRBV29-1 and TRBJ2-2; the D gene is possibly TRBD1 (6 bases). Deletions cut 2 bases from V and 6 bases from J, with 10 bases between. The CDR3 runs 13 residues. CDR1 SQVTM and CDR2 ANQGSEA come from the germline V gene.

V gene TRBV5-1 combines with J gene TRBJ2-2; 10 positions agree with TRBD2. V trimming: 3 bases; J trimming: 8 bases; junction bases outside the gene matches: 10. CDR3 length: 16 amino acids. Germline CDR1 is SGHRS and CDR2 is YFSETQ. The CDR3 coding sequence is TGCGCCAGCAGCTCGGTAGCGGGAGGAAACGGTGGGGAGCTGTTTTTT. Protein sequence: CASSSVAGGNGGELFF.

The rearrangement links TRBV9 to TRBJ2-5; D is perhaps TRBD2 (6 bases). This CDR3 comprises 15 residues. V lost 4 bases to trimming and J lost 5 bases, with 18 bases between them. Germline CDR1 is SGDLS and CDR2 is YYNGEE. CDR3 DNA sequence: TGTGCCAGCAGCTTCGCAGGGAGGTCAAGGGAGACCCAGTACTTC. This encodes CASSFAGRSRETQYF.

The chain combines TRBV5-6 with TRBJ2-3, with 8 bases identical to TRBD2. This CDR3 region has 16 residues. Germline-derived CDR1 and CDR2 are SGHDT and YYEEEE. The V and J ends lost 0 bases and 4 bases, in that order; junction bases with no gene match: 7. CDR3 residues: CASSLVGSGTSDTQYF. The CDR3, as DNA: TGTGCCAGCAGCTTGGTGGGTAGCGGGACTTCAGATACGCAGTATTTT.

The chain has TRBV7-8 and TRBJ1-4, with a weak D call TRBD1 (5 bases). The V and J ends lost 5 bases and 3 bases respectively, with 7 bases between them. CDR1 and CDR2 (germline): SGHVS, FQNEAQ. CDR3 length: 13 residues. The CDR3 is CASSAGPNEKLFF. Here the CDR3 DNA reads TGTGCCAGCAGCGCGGGGCCTAATGAAAAACTGTTTTTT.

A note on this clone: The sample holds other DNA sequences that translate to the same CDR3. The chain carries TRBV27 and TRBJ2-7; tentative D call: TRBD1 (6 bases). The V gene's germline CDR1 is MNHEY and CDR2 SMNVEV (reference sequence). Trimming pared 3 bases from V and 2 bases from J, leaving 11 bases between. The CDR3 contains 14 residues. This CDR3 reads CASSLAGTTYEQYF. Here the CDR3 DNA reads TGTGCCAGCAGTTTGGCCGGGACAACCTACGAGCAGTACTTC.

This clone occurred once. This chain joins TRBV5-5 and TRBJ2-7, with TRBD2 matching 15 bases. Per the germline V gene, CDR1 is SGHKS and CDR2 is YYEKEE (reference sequence). J was trimmed by 2 bases and V by 2 bases; bases with no gene match: 2. The CDR3 consists of 16 residues. The CDR3 coding sequence is TGTGCCAGCAGCTTAGGACTAGCGGGAGGGACCTACGAGCAGTACTTC. Its protein product is CASSLGLAGGTYEQYF.

The chain is built from TRBV27 and TRBJ2-7; D may be TRBD2 (5 bases). V gave up 3 bases and J gave up 6 bases, with 12 bases separating them. In germline, CDR1 is MNHEY, CDR2 SMNVEV (reference sequence). The CDR3 covers 13 residues. CDR3 DNA sequence: TGTGCCAGCAGTTTGTCCCCACTAGGCGAGCAGTACTTC. It translates to CASSLSPLGEQYF.

The gene calls are TRBV6-5 and TRBJ2-2; no clear D. CDR3 length equals 13 residues. Deletions cut 11 bases from V and 6 bases from J, with 16 bases between. Germline V gives CDR1 MNHEY, CDR2 SVGAGI. CDR3 loop: CAARVSTAGELFF. In DNA form, the CDR3 reads TGTGCCGCTCGAGTCTCCACGGCCGGGGAGCTGTTTTTT.

This clone has a single count. The chain links TRBV9 to TRBJ2-3; 8 positions match TRBD1. Germline V gives CDR1 SGDLS, CDR2 YYNGEE. This CDR3 contains 15 residues. V lost 4 bases and J lost 5; bases outside the gene matches: 9. CDR3 amino acids: CASSTRDRPGDTQYF. In DNA form, the CDR3 reads TGTGCCAGCAGCACCCGGGACAGGCCCGGAGATACGCAGTATTTT.

This chain connects TRBV18 to TRBJ1-5, with TRBD1 matching 8 bases. V was pared by 2 bases and J by 2 bases, with 5 bases of the junction left unmatched. The CDR3 extends over 16 amino acids. Germline V lookup: CDR1 KGHSH, CDR2 LQKENI. For the CDR3, the DNA is TGTGCCAGCTCACCAAGCGACAGGGGAGGCAATCAGCCCCAGCATTTT. Encoded protein: CASSPSDRGGNQPQHF.

CDR3 amino acids: CASSHPDRHTEAFF. Written as DNA, the CDR3 is TGTGCCAGCAGCCACCCGGACCGGCACACTGAAGCTTTCTTT. The V and J genes are TRBV14 and TRBJ1-1; D is uncertain. The CDR3 loop spans 14 amino acids. V was shortened by 3 bases and J by 3 bases, with 11 bases between the two germline ends. The V gene's germline CDR1 is SGHDN and CDR2 FVKESK.

In regard to this clone: The sample has other DNA sequences that encode this CDR3 too. The V call is TRBV29-1, the J call TRBJ1-2, with TRBD1 as a possible D gene (5 bases). The V end lost 7 bases, the J end lost 0 bases, and 12 bases lay between the germline ends. CDR1 is SQVTM and CDR2 is ANQGSEA in the germline V gene. The CDR3 has 13 amino acids. CDR3 nucleotides: TGCAGCGCAGCCGGGACTACTAACTATGGCTACACCTTC. Protein: CSAAGTTNYGYTF.

CDR3 sequence (DNA): TGTGCCAGCAGTCATTTGAGGGGCTATTCTACTGGGGGCTCCTACGAGCAGTACTTC. Protein sequence: CASSHLRGYSTGGSYEQYF. The chain carries TRBV27 and TRBJ2-7; D may match TRBD1 or TRBD2 (5 bases each). The germline V gene has CDR1 MNHEY and CDR2 SMNVEV (reference sequence). With 5 bases removed from V and 0 bases from J, the gap between germline ends came to 26 bases. The CDR3 extends over 19 amino acids.

As concerns this clone: At the DNA level, this CDR3 is encoded by other sequences in the same sample as well. The CDR3 DNA reads as TGTGCCAGCAGTGGGGGGGTATACGAGCAGTACTTC. Translated: CASSGGVYEQYF. J is TRBJ2-7 and V is TRBV2, with TRBD2 as a possible D gene (6 bases). The germline V gene has CDR1 SNHLY and CDR2 FYNNEI. The CDR3 has 12 amino acids. V was cut by 4 bases and J by 4 bases, with 8 bases left in between.

The chain has TRBV5-1 and TRBJ2-6; D unclear. V shed 1 base and J shed 2 bases, with 4 bases lying between them. The germline gives CDR1 SGHRS, CDR2 YFSETQ. The CDR3 extends over 14 amino acids. The CDR3 protein is CASSLSTGANVLTF. Written as DNA, the CDR3 is TGCGCCAGCAGCTTGTCGACTGGGGCCAACGTCCTGACTTTC.

This clone is a singleton in its sample. The J gene is TRBJ2-1, the V gene TRBV4-2; 8 bases map to TRBD2. In germline, CDR1 is LGHNA, CDR2 YNFKEQ. V was clipped by 3 bases and J by 1 base; unmatched bases: 5. The CDR3 loop spans 16 amino acids. CDR3 in DNA: TGTGCCAGCAGCCAGCGGGGGGCTGGGTCCTACAATGAGCAGTTCTTC. This sequence encodes CASSQRGAGSYNEQFF.

V gene TRBV7-6 combines with J gene TRBJ2-3; no reliable D call. Deletions cut 0 bases from V and 3 bases from J, with 10 bases between. CDR1 SGHVS and CDR2 FNYEAQ come from the germline V gene. The CDR3 loop spans 15 amino acids. As DNA, the CDR3 is TGTGCCAGCAGCTTAGCGTTGGTCAGGACAGATACGCAGTATTTT. It specifies CASSLALVRTDTQYF. The whole variable domain, remainder taken from reference TRBV7-6 and TRBJ2-3, is GAGVSQSPRYKVTKRGQDVALRCDPISGHVSLYWYRQALGQGPEFLTYFNYEAQQDKSGLPNDRFSAERPEGSISTLTIQRTEQRDSAMYRCASSLALVRTDTQYFGPGTRLTVL.